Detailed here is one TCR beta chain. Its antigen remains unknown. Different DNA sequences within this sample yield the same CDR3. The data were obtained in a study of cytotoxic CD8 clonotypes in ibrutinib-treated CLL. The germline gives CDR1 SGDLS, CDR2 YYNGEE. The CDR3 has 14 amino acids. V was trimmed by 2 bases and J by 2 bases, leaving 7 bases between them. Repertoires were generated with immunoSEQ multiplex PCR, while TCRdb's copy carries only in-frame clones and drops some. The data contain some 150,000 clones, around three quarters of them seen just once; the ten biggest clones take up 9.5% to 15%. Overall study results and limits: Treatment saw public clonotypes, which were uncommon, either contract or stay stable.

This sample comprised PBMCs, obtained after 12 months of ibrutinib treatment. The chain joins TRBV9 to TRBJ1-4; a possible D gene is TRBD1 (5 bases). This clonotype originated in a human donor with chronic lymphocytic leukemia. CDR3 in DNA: TGTGCCAGCAGCGTGGCAGGGACTAATGAAAAACTGTTTTTT. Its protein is CASSVAGTNEKLFF.